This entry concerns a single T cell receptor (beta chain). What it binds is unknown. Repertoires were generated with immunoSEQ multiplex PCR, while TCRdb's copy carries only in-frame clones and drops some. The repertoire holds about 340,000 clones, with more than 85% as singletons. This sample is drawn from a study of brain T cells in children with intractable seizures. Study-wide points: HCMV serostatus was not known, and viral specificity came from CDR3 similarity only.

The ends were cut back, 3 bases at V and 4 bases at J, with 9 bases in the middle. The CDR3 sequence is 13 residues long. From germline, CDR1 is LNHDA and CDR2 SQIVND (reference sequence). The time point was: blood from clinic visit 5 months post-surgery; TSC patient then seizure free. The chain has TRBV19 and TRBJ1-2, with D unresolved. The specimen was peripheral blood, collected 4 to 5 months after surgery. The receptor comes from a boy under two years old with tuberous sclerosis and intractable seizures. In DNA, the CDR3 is TGTGCCAGTAGTATCCGGTTCCTCTATGGCTACACCTTC. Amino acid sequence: CASSIRFLYGYTF.